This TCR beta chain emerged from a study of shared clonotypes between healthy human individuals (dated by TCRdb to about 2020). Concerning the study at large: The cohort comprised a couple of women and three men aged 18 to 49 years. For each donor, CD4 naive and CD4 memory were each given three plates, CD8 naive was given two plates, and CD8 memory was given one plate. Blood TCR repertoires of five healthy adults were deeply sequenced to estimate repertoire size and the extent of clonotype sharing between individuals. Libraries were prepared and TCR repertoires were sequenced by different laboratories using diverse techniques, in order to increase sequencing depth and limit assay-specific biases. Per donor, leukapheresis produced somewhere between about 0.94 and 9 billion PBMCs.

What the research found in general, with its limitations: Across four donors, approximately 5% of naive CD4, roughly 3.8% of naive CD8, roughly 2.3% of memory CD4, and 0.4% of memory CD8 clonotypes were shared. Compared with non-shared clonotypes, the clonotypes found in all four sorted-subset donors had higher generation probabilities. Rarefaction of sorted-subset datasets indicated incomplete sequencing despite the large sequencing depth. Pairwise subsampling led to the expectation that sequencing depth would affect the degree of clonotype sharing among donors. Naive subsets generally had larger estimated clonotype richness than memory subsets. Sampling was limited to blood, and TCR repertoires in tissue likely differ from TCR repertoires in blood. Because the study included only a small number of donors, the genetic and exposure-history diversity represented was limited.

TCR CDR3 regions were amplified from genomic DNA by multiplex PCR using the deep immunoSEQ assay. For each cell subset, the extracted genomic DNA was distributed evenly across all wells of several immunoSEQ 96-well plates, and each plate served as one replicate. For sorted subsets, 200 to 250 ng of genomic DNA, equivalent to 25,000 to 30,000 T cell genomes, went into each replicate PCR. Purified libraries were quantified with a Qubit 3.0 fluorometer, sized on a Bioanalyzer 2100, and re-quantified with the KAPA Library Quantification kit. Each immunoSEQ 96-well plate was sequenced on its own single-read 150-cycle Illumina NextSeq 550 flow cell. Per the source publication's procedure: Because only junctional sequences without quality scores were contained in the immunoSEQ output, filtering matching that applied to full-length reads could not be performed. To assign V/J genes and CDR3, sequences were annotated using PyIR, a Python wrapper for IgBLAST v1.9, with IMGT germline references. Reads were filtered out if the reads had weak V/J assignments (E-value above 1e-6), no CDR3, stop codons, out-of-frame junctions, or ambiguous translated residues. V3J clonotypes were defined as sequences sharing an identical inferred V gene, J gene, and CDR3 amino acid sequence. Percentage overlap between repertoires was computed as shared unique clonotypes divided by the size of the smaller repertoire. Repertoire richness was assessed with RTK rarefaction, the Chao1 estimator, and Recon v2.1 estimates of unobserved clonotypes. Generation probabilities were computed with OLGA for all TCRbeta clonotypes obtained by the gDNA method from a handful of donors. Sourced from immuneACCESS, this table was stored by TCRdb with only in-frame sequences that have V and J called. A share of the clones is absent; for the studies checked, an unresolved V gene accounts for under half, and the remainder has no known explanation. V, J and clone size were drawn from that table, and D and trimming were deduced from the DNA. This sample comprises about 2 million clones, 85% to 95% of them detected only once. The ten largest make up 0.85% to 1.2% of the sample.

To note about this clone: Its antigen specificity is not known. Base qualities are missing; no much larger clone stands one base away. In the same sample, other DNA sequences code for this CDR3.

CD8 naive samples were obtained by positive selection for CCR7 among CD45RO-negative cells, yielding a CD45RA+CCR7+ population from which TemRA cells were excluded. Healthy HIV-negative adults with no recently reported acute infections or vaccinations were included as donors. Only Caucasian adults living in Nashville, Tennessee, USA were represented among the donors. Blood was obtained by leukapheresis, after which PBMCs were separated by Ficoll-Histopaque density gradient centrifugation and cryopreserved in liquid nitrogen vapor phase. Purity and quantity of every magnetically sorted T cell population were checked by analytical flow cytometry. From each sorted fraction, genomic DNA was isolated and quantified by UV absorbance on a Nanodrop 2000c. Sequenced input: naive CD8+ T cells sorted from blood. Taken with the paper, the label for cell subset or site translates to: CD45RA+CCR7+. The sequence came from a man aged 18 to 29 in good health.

Here is the DNA: TGTGCCAGCAGCTTAGGAGTGGGGGACGAGCAGTACTTC. It translates as CASSLGVGDEQYF. Here the chain combines TRBV13 and TRBJ2-7, with the D gene possibly TRBD1 or TRBD2, each one fitting 5 bases. Via the germline V gene (reference sequence), CDR1 is PRHDT and CDR2 FYEKMQ. Including cysteine and phenylalanine, the CDR3 has 13 amino acids. Of the read, only the CDR3 DNA is kept; its 39 bases are in frame from base 1. V is shortened by 0 bases, J by 5 bases, and the region joining them spans 8 bases.